This is a list of T cell receptor beta chains from one sample in a study of T cells after yellow fever vaccination. TCRdb used MiXCR to reprocess the 5' RACE reads, holding one entry per CDR3 protein. The sample records 150,000 or so distinct CDR3 sequences, less than 8.5% being singletons. The specimen was CD4+ T cells sorted from PBMCs, collected 10 days after the yellow fever booster vaccination. These TCRs come from a man between 25 and 39 years old who received the YFV17D yellow fever vaccine. Each CDR3 is given with its conserved first and last residue. A D gene is named only where the DNA matches it firmly. Size tells how often a clone was seen (once, few, many) or the class of an expanded clone, and some rows leave it out.

V gene: TRBV18
D gene: TRBD1
clone size: many
J gene: TRBJ1-5
CDR3 DNA: TGTGCCAGCTCTCAAAGACAGGGGGCTGGGGAGCCCCAGCATTTT
CDR3 protein: CASSQRQGAGEPQHF

V gene: TRBV28
D gene: -
clone size: many
J gene: TRBJ2-7
CDR3 DNA: TGTGCCAGCAGTCTACCCCTAACCCGTCTAGTCTACGAGCAGTACTTC
CDR3 protein: CASSLPLTRLVYEQYF

V gene: TRBV5-4
D gene: TRBD1
clone size: few
J gene: TRBJ2-5
CDR3 DNA: TGTGCCAGCAGCTCCGGACAGGCGGAGACCCAGTACTTC
CDR3 protein: CASSSGQAETQYF

V gene: TRBV20-1
D gene: -
clone size: many
J gene: TRBJ1-2
CDR3 DNA: TGCAGTGCCCTACCCGGGGGCCGCAACTATGGCTACACCTTC
CDR3 protein: CSALPGGRNYGYTF

V gene: TRBV20-1
D gene: -
clone size: many
J gene: TRBJ1-1
CDR3 DNA: TGCAGTGCTAGATCCCCCGTAGGGGAGGGCACTGAAGCTTTCTTT
CDR3 protein: CSARSPVGEGTEAFF

V gene: TRBV5-1
D gene: -
clone size: many
J gene: TRBJ1-1
CDR3 DNA: TGCGCCAGCAGCGAGGCGGTAGGGAACACTGAAGCTTTCTTT
CDR3 protein: CASSEAVGNTEAFF

V gene: TRBV7-9
D gene: -
clone size: many
J gene: TRBJ2-5
CDR3 DNA: TGTGCCAGCAGCCTACAGGGAGTTAAAGAGACCCAGTACTTC
CDR3 protein: CASSLQGVKETQYF

V gene: TRBV4-3
D gene: -
clone size: few
J gene: TRBJ2-4
CDR3 DNA: TGCGCCAGCAGCCAAGTATATCGCGCGGGAACGAACATTCAGTACTTC
CDR3 protein: CASSQVYRAGTNIQYF

V gene: TRBV7-7
D gene: -
clone size: many
J gene: TRBJ2-7
CDR3 DNA: TGTGCTAGCAGCTTAGGTCGGGGACTGATCTACGAGCAGTACTTC
CDR3 protein: CASSLGRGLIYEQYF

V gene: TRBV7-2
D gene: -
clone size: many
J gene: TRBJ2-7
CDR3 DNA: TGTGCCAGCAGGAATCAGACGGTCTCGGGACAGTACTTC
CDR3 protein: CASRNQTVSGQYF

V gene: TRBV24-1
D gene: -
clone size: many
J gene: TRBJ2-1
CDR3 DNA: TGTGCCACCAGTGATTCACACTCGAGCTCCTACAATGAGCAGTTCTTC
CDR3 protein: CATSDSHSSSYNEQFF

V gene: TRBV7-2
D gene: TRBD2
clone size: many
J gene: TRBJ2-3
CDR3 DNA: TGTGCCAGCAGCTTATGGGTCCCTAGCGGGACGGCAGATACGCAGTATTTT
CDR3 protein: CASSLWVPSGTADTQYF

V gene: TRBV7-9
D gene: TRBD2
clone size: many
J gene: TRBJ2-1
CDR3 DNA: TGTGCCAGCAGTTATAGCGGGAGTCAACCGGTTGAGCAGTTCTTC
CDR3 protein: CASSYSGSQPVEQFF

V gene: TRBV5-6
D gene: TRBD1
clone size: -
J gene: TRBJ2-5
CDR3 DNA: TGTGCCAGCAGCTTGGGCGGGACAGGCCTACCGACCCAGTACTTC
CDR3 protein: CASSLGGTGLPTQYF

V gene: TRBV7-2
D gene: -
clone size: many
J gene: TRBJ2-1
CDR3 DNA: TGTGCCAGCAGCTTAGCTCTCGGCGGGGAGCAGTTCTTC
CDR3 protein: CASSLALGGEQFF

V gene: TRBV20-1
D gene: TRBD2
clone size: many
J gene: TRBJ2-7
CDR3 DNA: TGCAGTGCCCGGGAGGGGTATGGTTCCTACGAGCAGTACTTC
CDR3 protein: CSAREGYGSYEQYF

V gene: TRBV4-3
D gene: -
clone size: many
J gene: TRBJ2-1
CDR3 DNA: TGCGCCAGCAGCCAAGTGGCAGGGGTTACTTCCTACAATGAGCAGTTCTTC
CDR3 protein: CASSQVAGVTSYNEQFF

V gene: TRBV11-3
D gene: TRBD1
clone size: many
J gene: TRBJ2-2
CDR3 DNA: TGTGCCAGCAGCTTTACAGGGGGCAAAACCGGGGAGCTGTTTTTT
CDR3 protein: CASSFTGGKTGELFF

V gene: TRBV28
D gene: -
clone size: many
J gene: TRBJ1-2
CDR3 DNA: TGTGCCAGCAGCTCGGGGGCGGACTCAAACTATGGCTACACCTTC
CDR3 protein: CASSSGADSNYGYTF

V gene: TRBV11-2
D gene: TRBD2
clone size: many
J gene: TRBJ2-1
CDR3 DNA: TGTGCCAGCAGCTCGATGACTAGCGGGAGGTATGAGCAGTTCTTC
CDR3 protein: CASSSMTSGRYEQFF

V gene: TRBV11-2
D gene: TRBD2
clone size: many
J gene: TRBJ2-1
CDR3 DNA: TGTGCCAGCAGGGACGAGCGGGACCCCTACAATGAGCAGTTCTTC
CDR3 protein: CASRDERDPYNEQFF

V gene: TRBV11-2
D gene: TRBD2
clone size: -
J gene: TRBJ2-3
CDR3 DNA: TGTGCCAGCAGCTTTCGACTAGCGGGAGACACAGATACGCAGTATTTT
CDR3 protein: CASSFRLAGDTDTQYF

V gene: TRBV5-5
D gene: -
clone size: many
J gene: TRBJ2-7
CDR3 DNA: TGTGCCAGCAGCTCCCAAACAACAGGCCGGGGGCAGTACTTC
CDR3 protein: CASSSQTTGRGQYF